The 18 T cell receptor beta chains reported below all come from one sample, sequenced in a study of shared clonotypes between healthy human individuals. The protocol was immunoSEQ multiplex PCR, while the TCRdb copy is restricted to in-frame clones and leaves out a portion. The sample lists just over 2,000,000 clones, about 95% seen once, with approximately 1.2% in the top ten. Positively selected for CCR7, the CD45RO-negative cells used as naive CD8 cells excluded terminally differentiated effector memory CD45RA+ cells. Source material: naive CD8+ T cells sorted from blood. All receptors come from a man between 18 and 35 years old in good health.

The gene calls are TRBV27 and TRBJ2-7; 10 bases line up with TRBD2. Trimming at V came to 3 bases and at J to 5 bases, leaving 7 bases not matched to a gene. CDR1 and CDR2 from the germline V gene are MNHEY and SMNVEV (reference sequence). The CDR3 extends over 15 amino acids. As DNA, the CDR3 is TGTGCCAGCAGTTTCGTAGCGGGAGGTAAGGACGAGCAGTACTTC. Protein: CASSFVAGGKDEQYF.

This clone was observed a few times. The rearrangement joins TRBV19 to TRBJ1-1, with 11 bases aligning to TRBD1. V lost 3 bases and J lost 4; bases outside the gene matches: 1. Per germline, CDR1 LNHDA and CDR2 SQIVND (reference sequence). The CDR3 contains 14 residues. Here the CDR3 reads CASSMGQGVTEAFF. In DNA form, the CDR3 reads TGTGCCAGTAGTATGGGACAGGGGGTCACTGAAGCTTTCTTT.

The chain couples TRBV12-5 to TRBJ2-1, with D tentatively TRBD1 or TRBD2 (5 bases each). Looked up from germline, CDR1 is LGHNT and CDR2 is FRNRAP. CDR3 length: 16 residues. V lost 6 bases to trimming and J lost 4 bases, with 19 bases between them. CDR3 protein: CASGPPLEGPYNEQFF. CDR3 DNA: TGTGCTAGTGGCCCTCCCCTAGAGGGGCCTTACAATGAGCAGTTCTTC.

In the case of this clone: Other DNA sequences in the same sample also yield this CDR3. The chain is built from TRBV30 and TRBJ1-1; the D is unclear. Germline V lookup: CDR1 GTSNPN, CDR2 SVGIG (reference sequence). The V gene lost 0 bases and the J gene lost 0 bases, with 5 bases spanning the gap. The CDR3 spans 13 residues. CDR3 in amino acids: CAWSVAMNTEAFF. CDR3 nucleotides: TGTGCCTGGAGTGTTGCGATGAACACTGAAGCTTTCTTT. Combining the CDR3 with reference TRBV30 and TRBJ1-1 gives the whole variable domain SQTIHQWPATLVQPVGSPLSLECTVEGTSNPNLYWYRQAAGRGLQLLFYSVGIGQISSEVPQNLSASRPQDRQFILSSKKLLLSDSGFYLCAWSVAMNTEAFFGQGTRLTVV.

The sample holds one count of this clone. This rearrangement joins TRBV6-1 to TRBJ1-1; D is unresolved. The CDR3 loop spans 13 amino acids. V lost 1 base to trimming and J lost 11 bases, with 14 bases between them. Germline loops: CDR1 MNHNS, CDR2 SASEGT. CDR3 sequence reads: CASSEVGGPQAFF. In DNA form, the CDR3 reads TGTGCCAGCAGTGAAGTAGGAGGGCCTCAGGCTTTCTTT.

This clone was counted once. J is TRBJ2-5 and V is TRBV9, with 8 bases aligning to TRBD1. Germline CDR1 SGDLS, CDR2 YYNGEE. V lost 4 bases, J lost 5 bases, and 10 bases stayed unmatched. The CDR3 totals 15 residues. CDR3: CASSPSGGLSETQYF. The CDR3 DNA reads as TGTGCCAGCAGCCCCTCAGGGGGCTTGAGCGAGACCCAGTACTTC.

The rearrangement uses TRBV6-5 and TRBJ2-3, with D uncertain. The CDR3 length is 15 residues. V gave up 0 bases and J gave up 1 base, with 8 bases separating them. Germline V CDR1 and CDR2: MNHEY, SVGAGI. CDR3 in DNA: TGTGCCAGCAGTTACTCGAAGCTGGGCACAGATACGCAGTATTTT. It is translated as CASSYSKLGTDTQYF.

The gene calls are TRBV5-6 and TRBJ1-4, with D perhaps TRBD1 (5 bases). The germline V gene encodes CDR1 SGHDT and CDR2 YYEEEE. CDR3 size: 13 residues. Trimming took off 3 bases at V and 4 bases at J, with 7 bases between the two ends. DNA for the CDR3: TGTGCCAGCAGCTGGGGCAGTAATGAAAAACTGTTTTTT. It encodes CASSWGSNEKLFF.

The rearrangement links TRBV6-1 to TRBJ2-7; 9 nucleotides align to TRBD1. Looked up from germline, CDR1 is MNHNS and CDR2 is SASEGT. Trimming at V came to 3 bases and at J to 5 bases, leaving 11 bases not matched to a gene. The CDR3 length is 16 residues. As DNA, the CDR3 is TGTGCCAGCAGTGACCCCGGGACAGGGACTGGGAACGAGCAGTACTTC. Its protein product is CASSDPGTGTGNEQYF.

This chain uses TRBV27 with TRBJ2-5; 9 nucleotides line up with TRBD2. Germline CDR1 reads MNHEY; CDR2 reads SMNVEV (reference sequence). The CDR3 contains 15 residues. The trim removed 3 bases at V and 3 bases at J, leaving 5 bases unmatched. The CDR3 bases are TGTGCCAGCAGTTTCGTCGGCGGGGGGGAAGAGACCCAGTACTTC. Amino acid sequence: CASSFVGGGEETQYF.

Here the CDR3 DNA reads TGTGCCAGCAGCCAAAGTCACAGAGTTTATAGCAATCAGCCCCAGCATTTT. Amino acids: CASSQSHRVYSNQPQHF. The chain couples TRBV14 to TRBJ1-5; D is unresolved. Germline CDR1 and CDR2: SGHDN and FVKESK. V was pared by 2 bases and J by 0 bases, with 14 bases between. The CDR3 totals 17 residues.

V usage is TRBV19 and J usage is TRBJ2-2, with 8 bases that match TRBD2. V shed 6 bases, J shed 2 bases, and the junction held 11 bases outside the gene matches. This CDR3 spans 17 amino acids. Germline V gives CDR1 LNHDA, CDR2 SQIVND (reference sequence). The CDR3 coding sequence is TGTGCCAGTAGGGGTCGTGATAGCGGGACAAACACCGGGGAGCTGTTTTTT. This sequence encodes CASRGRDSGTNTGELFF.

Comments on this clone: Within the sample, other DNA sequences also encode this same CDR3. This chain connects TRBV7-3 to TRBJ2-7; 7 nucleotides align to TRBD1. Germline CDR1 and CDR2: SGHTA and FQGTGA. The CDR3 is made up of 13 amino acids. Losses at the gene ends were 1 base for V and 3 bases for J; bases not matched to a gene: 0. DNA of the CDR3: TGTGCCAGCAGCTTAAACAGGGGCTACGAGCAGTACTTC. It specifies CASSLNRGYEQYF. The full variable domain, with the rest looked up from reference TRBV7-3 and TRBJ2-7, is GAGVSQTPSNKVTEKGKYVELRCDPISGHTALYWYRQSLGQGPEFLIYFQGTGAADDSGLPNDRFFAVRPEGSVSTLKIQRTERGDSAVYLCASSLNRGYEQYFGPGTRLTVT.

The gene calls are TRBV9 and TRBJ2-2; TRBD1 matches at 9 bases. CDR3 length: 14 residues. Germline V gene sequence: CDR1 SGDLS, CDR2 YYNGEE. J was trimmed by 3 bases and V by 4 bases; bases with no gene match: 1. CDR3 in amino acids: CASSTGGYTGELFF. The CDR3 DNA reads as TGTGCCAGCAGCACAGGGGGCTACACCGGGGAGCTGTTTTTT.

The rearrangement links TRBV7-9 to TRBJ2-5, with D unresolved. Trimming stripped 8 bases from V and 0 bases from J, with 13 bases between. CDR1 is SEHNR and CDR2 is FQNEAQ in the germline V gene (reference sequence). The CDR3 spans 14 residues. CDR3 residues: CASGSLGYQETQYF. The CDR3 DNA follows: TGTGCCAGCGGAAGCTTAGGGTACCAAGAGACCCAGTACTTC.

V is TRBV5-6 and J is TRBJ2-7; 9 bases are shared with TRBD1. The CDR3 runs to 15 residues. J lost 4 bases, V lost 1 base, and 6 bases had no gene match. The germline CDR1 and CDR2 sequences are SGHDT and YYEEEE. The CDR3 sequence is CASSLHGQGLYEQYF. The CDR3 DNA reads TGTGCCAGCAGCTTGCATGGACAGGGGTTGTACGAGCAGTACTTC.

This chain connects TRBV29-1 to TRBJ2-3; a possible D gene is TRBD2 (8 bases). This CDR3 comprises 14 residues. V gave up 7 bases and J gave up 6 bases, with 20 bases separating them. Per the germline V gene, CDR1 is SQVTM and CDR2 is ANQGSEA. The CDR3 nucleotides read TGCAGCGGAGTCGTAGCGGGACAGAGGGATACGCAGTATTTT. This codes for CSGVVAGQRDTQYF.

With respect to this clone: Other nucleotide sequences in the sample specify the same CDR3. The chain carries TRBV7-2 and TRBJ2-7, with TRBD2 matching over 8 bases. J was trimmed by 4 bases and V by 3 bases; bases with no gene match: 2. The CDR3 length is 13 residues. Germline CDR1 and CDR2: SGHTA and FQGNSA. This chain's CDR3 is CASSLSGSYEQYF. The CDR3 nucleotides read TGTGCCAGCAGCTTGAGCGGGAGTTACGAGCAGTACTTC.